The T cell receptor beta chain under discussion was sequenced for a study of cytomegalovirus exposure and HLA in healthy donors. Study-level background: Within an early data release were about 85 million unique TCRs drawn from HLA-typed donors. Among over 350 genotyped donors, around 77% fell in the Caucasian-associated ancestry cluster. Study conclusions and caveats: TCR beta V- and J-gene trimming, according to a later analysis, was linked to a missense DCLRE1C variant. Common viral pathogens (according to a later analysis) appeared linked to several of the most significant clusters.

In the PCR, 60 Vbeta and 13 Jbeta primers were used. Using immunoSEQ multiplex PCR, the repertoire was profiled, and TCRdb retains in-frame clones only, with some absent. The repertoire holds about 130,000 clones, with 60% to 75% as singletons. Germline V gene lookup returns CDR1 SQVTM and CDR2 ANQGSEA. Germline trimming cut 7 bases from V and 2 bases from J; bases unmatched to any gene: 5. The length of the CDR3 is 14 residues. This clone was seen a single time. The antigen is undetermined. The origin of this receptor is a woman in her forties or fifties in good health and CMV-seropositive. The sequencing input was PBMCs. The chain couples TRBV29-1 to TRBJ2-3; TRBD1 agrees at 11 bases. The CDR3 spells CSAADRGPTDTQYF. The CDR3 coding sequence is TGCAGCGCAGCGGACAGGGGGCCCACAGATACGCAGTATTTT.